This is a list of T cell receptor beta chains from one sample in a study of glioma-infiltrating T cells. In TCRdb, the multiplex PCR reads were re-called with MiXCR into one record per CDR3 protein. The sample contains more than 350,000 distinct CDR3 sequences, less than 50% of which appear only once. Sequencing input: glioma tissue, nonneoplastic brain tissue, or PBMCs (not recorded which). All receptors come from a human donor with low-grade glioma or glioblastoma, undergoing nonglioma brain surgery, or in good health (not recorded which). The CDR3 runs from the conserved cysteine through the conserved F or W. D genes are given only for firm matches. Part of the rows lack a size; the others show once, few, many or a class for expanded clones.

V gene	D gene	clone size	J gene	CDR3 protein	CDR3 DNA
TRBV4-1	.	few	TRBJ2-1	CASSRSLAGSPNEQFF	TGCGCCAGCAGCAGATCCCTGGCGGGATCTCCCAATGAGCAGTTCTTC
TRBV29-1	.	.	TRBJ1-4	CSASMAGLNEKLFF	TGCAGCGCCTCGATGGCAGGGCTTAATGAAAAACTGTTTTTT
TRBV4-2	TRBD2	few	TRBJ2-1	CASSQKVGREGSYNEQFF	TGTGCCAGCAGCCAAAAGGTCGGGCGGGAGGGGAGTTACAATGAGCAGTTCTTC
TRBV10-3	.	few	TRBJ1-1	CAISETTVMNTEAFF	TGTGCCATCAGTGAGACGACAGTAATGAACACTGAAGCTTTCTTT
TRBV7-2	.	few	TRBJ2-7	CASRQGGRYEQYF	TGTGCCAGCAGACAGGGGGGGCGATACGAGCAGTACTTC
TRBV2	TRBD2	.	TRBJ2-7	CASSYGTSGAAYEQYF	TGTGCCAGCTCGTACGGGACTAGCGGGGCCGCCTACGAGCAGTACTTC
TRBV6-5	.	.	TRBJ2-3	CASSHLGTGTDTQYF	TGTGCCAGCAGCCACCTAGGTACGGGCACAGATACGCAGTATTTT
TRBV7-2	TRBD2	.	TRBJ2-5	CASSLRTSGPGETQYF	TGTGCCAGCAGCTTAAGAACTAGCGGACCGGGAGAGACCCAGTACTTC
TRBV27	.	few	TRBJ2-1	CASSFQVLGGSYNEQFF	TGTGCCAGCAGTTTCCAGGTATTAGGGGGGAGTTACAATGAGCAGTTCTTC
TRBV10-3	.	few	TRBJ1-5	CAISERRQDQPQHF	TGTGCCATCAGTGAGAGGAGACAGGATCAGCCCCAGCATTTT
TRBV2	TRBD1	few	TRBJ1-2	CASSEEGAAGYTF	TGTGCCAGCAGTGAAGAGGGGGCGGCTGGCTACACCTTC
TRBV20-1	.	many	TRBJ1-3	CSATGHGIYF	TGCAGTGCTACCGGACATGGCATATATTTT
TRBV5-1	.	few	TRBJ1-1	CASSLASQGLTEAFF	TGCGCCAGCAGCTTGGCTTCGCAGGGGCTCACTGAAGCTTTCTTT
TRBV27	TRBD2	few	TRBJ2-7	CASSLVLAGGEQYF	TGTGCCAGCAGTTTGGTACTAGCGGGAGGTGAGCAGTACTTC
TRBV27	.	.	TRBJ2-7	CASSLAAEGSYEQYF	TGTGCCAGCAGTTTGGCAGCGGAAGGCTCCTACGAGCAGTACTTC
TRBV4-1	TRBD1	.	TRBJ1-5	CASSQDRDYQHQHF	TGCGCCAGCAGCCAGGACAGGGATTATCAGCACCAGCATTTT
TRBV5-1	TRBD2	.	TRBJ2-5	CASSFTLAGGQETQYF	TGCGCCAGCAGCTTTACTCTAGCGGGAGGCCAAGAGACCCAGTACTTC
TRBV27	.	.	TRBJ1-2	CASSKTGLEGYTF	TGTGCCAGCAGTAAAACAGGGCTGGAGGGTTACACCTTC
TRBV18	TRBD1	.	TRBJ2-1	CASSPTGGWDNEQFF	TGTGCCAGCTCACCTACAGGGGGCTGGGACAATGAGCAGTTCTTC
TRBV11-2	.	.	TRBJ2-3	CASSQAAAYRVADTRYF	TGCGCCAGCAGCCAAGCAGCAGCCTACAGGGTTGCAGATACGCGGTATTTT